These T cell receptor beta chains were read from a single sample in a study of CD8 T cells in Susac syndrome. TCRdb reanalysed the immunoSEQ multiplex PCR reads using MiXCR and keeps one entry per CDR3 protein. Seen here are about 200,000 distinct CDR3 sequences, 85% to 95% observed once, and the top ten hold approximately 0.082%. Source material: CD4+ T cells from PBMCs. The origin of the receptors is a human donor with multiple sclerosis. The CDR3 runs from the conserved cysteine through the conserved F or W. The order of the fields is J gene, V gene, D gene, CDR3 protein. A D gene is named only where the DNA matches it firmly.

j_gene: TRBJ1-1; v_gene: TRBV12-3/TRBV12-4; d_gene: -; CDR3aa: CASSWPVNTEAFF
j_gene: TRBJ1-1; v_gene: TRBV6-5; d_gene: TRBD1; CDR3aa: CASRNTGGTEAFF
j_gene: TRBJ2-6; v_gene: TRBV5-1; d_gene: TRBD1; CDR3aa: CASSSPGQDLGANVLTF
j_gene: TRBJ1-1; v_gene: TRBV29-1; d_gene: TRBD1; CDR3aa: CSVSPGGMNTEAFF
j_gene: TRBJ2-7; v_gene: TRBV29-1; d_gene: -; CDR3aa: CSESGESYEQYF
j_gene: TRBJ2-1; v_gene: TRBV20-1; d_gene: TRBD2; CDR3aa: CSALMTSGGAAYNEQFF
j_gene: TRBJ2-3; v_gene: TRBV9; d_gene: -; CDR3aa: CASSVEGVSTDTQYF
j_gene: TRBJ2-1; v_gene: TRBV20-1; d_gene: TRBD2; CDR3aa: CSAWTSGGADNEQFF
j_gene: TRBJ1-4; v_gene: TRBV3-1; d_gene: -; CDR3aa: CASSQVTGLKEKLFF
j_gene: TRBJ2-3; v_gene: TRBV5-1; d_gene: -; CDR3aa: CASSLLGPSTDTQYF
j_gene: TRBJ1-5; v_gene: TRBV2; d_gene: -; CDR3aa: CASSELARRQPQHF
j_gene: TRBJ2-3; v_gene: TRBV12-3/TRBV12-4; d_gene: TRBD1; CDR3aa: CASSWDSGTDTQYF
j_gene: TRBJ2-3; v_gene: TRBV4-1; d_gene: -; CDR3aa: CASSWGVTDTQYF
j_gene: TRBJ2-7; v_gene: TRBV29-1; d_gene: -; CDR3aa: CSPPNYEQYF
j_gene: TRBJ2-1; v_gene: TRBV5-1; d_gene: -; CDR3aa: CASRRRQGGNEQFF
j_gene: TRBJ2-1; v_gene: TRBV14; d_gene: -; CDR3aa: CASSSKLRGGIHEQFF
j_gene: TRBJ2-7; v_gene: TRBV6-5; d_gene: -; CDR3aa: CASTQGYEQYF
j_gene: TRBJ1-5; v_gene: TRBV30; d_gene: -; CDR3aa: CAWRGPGPNQPQHF
j_gene: TRBJ1-5; v_gene: TRBV18; d_gene: -; CDR3aa: CASSPGRQWPQHF
j_gene: TRBJ2-1; v_gene: TRBV28; d_gene: -; CDR3aa: CASSLTGGTYNEQFF
j_gene: TRBJ1-2; v_gene: TRBV30; d_gene: -; CDR3aa: CAWSGGLVYGYTF
j_gene: TRBJ2-3; v_gene: TRBV29-1; d_gene: TRBD2; CDR3aa: CSTRAELAAHTQYF
j_gene: TRBJ2-3; v_gene: TRBV7-2; d_gene: TRBD2; CDR3aa: CASSFRTSQADTQYF
j_gene: TRBJ2-1; v_gene: TRBV29-1; d_gene: -; CDR3aa: CSVERSRGRTGNEQFF
j_gene: TRBJ1-2; v_gene: TRBV3-1; d_gene: TRBD1; CDR3aa: CASSHGVSTGNGYTF
j_gene: TRBJ2-3; v_gene: TRBV29-1; d_gene: TRBD1; CDR3aa: CSEGAGPKQYF
j_gene: TRBJ1-5; v_gene: TRBV29-1; d_gene: -; CDR3aa: CSVDQGFNQPQHF
j_gene: TRBJ2-1; v_gene: TRBV20-1; d_gene: -; CDR3aa: CSAREVPEQFF
j_gene: TRBJ1-1; v_gene: TRBV29-1; d_gene: -; CDR3aa: CSVEESAGTEAFF
j_gene: TRBJ1-1; v_gene: TRBV5-1; d_gene: -; CDR3aa: CASSGTGWEGTEAFF
j_gene: TRBJ2-1; v_gene: TRBV5-6; d_gene: -; CDR3aa: CASSLAKAGARFF
j_gene: TRBJ2-5; v_gene: TRBV3-1; d_gene: -; CDR3aa: CASSQDQGLETQYF
j_gene: TRBJ2-7; v_gene: TRBV12-3/TRBV12-4; d_gene: -; CDR3aa: CASSLTGFSYEQYF
j_gene: TRBJ2-2; v_gene: TRBV3-1; d_gene: -; CDR3aa: CASPFDPQGTGELFF
j_gene: TRBJ2-1; v_gene: TRBV6-5; d_gene: -; CDR3aa: CASSSGNEQFF
j_gene: TRBJ1-2; v_gene: TRBV30; d_gene: -; CDR3aa: CASSPKGQGSTF
j_gene: TRBJ2-1; v_gene: TRBV11-2; d_gene: -; CDR3aa: CASSLELALEEQFF
j_gene: TRBJ1-5; v_gene: TRBV7-2; d_gene: -; CDR3aa: CASSRFSDRPNQPQHF
j_gene: TRBJ1-1; v_gene: TRBV7-2; d_gene: TRBD1; CDR3aa: CASSAEPAGGTEAFF
j_gene: TRBJ2-2; v_gene: TRBV12-3/TRBV12-4; d_gene: -; CDR3aa: CASSLWVGGELFF
j_gene: TRBJ2-3; v_gene: TRBV15; d_gene: -; CDR3aa: CATSRDIAEGTDTQYF
j_gene: TRBJ2-7; v_gene: TRBV7-2; d_gene: -; CDR3aa: CASSTRANRGEQYF
j_gene: TRBJ2-1; v_gene: TRBV5-4; d_gene: TRBD2; CDR3aa: CASSFGLAVTNEQFF
j_gene: TRBJ2-5; v_gene: TRBV25-1; d_gene: -; CDR3aa: CASSEYGGFTETQYF
j_gene: TRBJ1-2; v_gene: TRBV6-4; d_gene: -; CDR3aa: CASSDRDTGGYTF
j_gene: TRBJ1-1; v_gene: TRBV30; d_gene: -; CDR3aa: CAWSVFRTVMNTEAFF
j_gene: TRBJ1-1; v_gene: TRBV30; d_gene: -; CDR3aa: CAWSVTGRRKNTEAFF
j_gene: TRBJ2-1; v_gene: TRBV30; d_gene: -; CDR3aa: CAWSRRLDNEQFF
j_gene: TRBJ2-7; v_gene: TRBV7-3; d_gene: TRBD2; CDR3aa: CASSLQSGDSYEQYF
j_gene: TRBJ1-2; v_gene: TRBV20-1; d_gene: -; CDR3aa: CSAREPYGYTF
j_gene: TRBJ2-3; v_gene: TRBV20-1; d_gene: -; CDR3aa: CSESSDPTDTQYF
j_gene: TRBJ1-2; v_gene: TRBV5-6; d_gene: TRBD1; CDR3aa: CASSPWDRSYTF
j_gene: TRBJ2-6; v_gene: TRBV20-1; d_gene: -; CDR3aa: CSAREGSTGANVLTF
j_gene: TRBJ2-3; v_gene: TRBV7-2; d_gene: -; CDR3aa: CASSFGPPGNRGTDTQYF
j_gene: TRBJ2-1; v_gene: TRBV20-1; d_gene: TRBD2; CDR3aa: CSARNAGDVGSYNEQFF